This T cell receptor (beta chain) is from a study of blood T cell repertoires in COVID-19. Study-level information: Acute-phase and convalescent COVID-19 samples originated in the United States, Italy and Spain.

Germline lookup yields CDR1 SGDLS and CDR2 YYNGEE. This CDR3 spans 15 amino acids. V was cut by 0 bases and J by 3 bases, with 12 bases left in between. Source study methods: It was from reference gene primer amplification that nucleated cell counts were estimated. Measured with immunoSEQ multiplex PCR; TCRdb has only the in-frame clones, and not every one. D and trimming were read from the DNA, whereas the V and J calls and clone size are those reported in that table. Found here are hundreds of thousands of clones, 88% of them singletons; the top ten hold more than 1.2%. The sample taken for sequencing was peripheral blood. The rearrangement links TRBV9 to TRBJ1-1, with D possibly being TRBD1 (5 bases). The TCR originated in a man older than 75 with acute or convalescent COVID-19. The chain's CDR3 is CASSVGFVRDTEAFF. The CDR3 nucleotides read TGTGCCAGCAGCGTAGGGTTTGTCAGGGACACTGAAGCTTTCTTT.